This T cell receptor beta chain was captured by sequencing in a study of blood T cell repertoires in COVID-19. Study overall: Some COVID-19 samples were acute and others convalescent; all came from the United States, Italy and Spain.

Enrollment of patients from Seattle took place during active infection, with longitudinal follow-up. Original processing methods: For nucleated cells, counts were estimated from reference gene primer amplification. Profiling relied on immunoSEQ multiplex PCR, and the TCRdb table lists in-frame clones only, not all of them. D and trimming were read from the DNA, whereas the V and J calls and clone size are those reported in that table. The sample carries about 90,000 clones, roughly 90% recorded once. CDR3 length equals 16 residues. V was clipped by 4 bases and J by 6 bases; unmatched bases: 9. CDR1 and CDR2 (germline): PRHDT, FYEKMQ (reference sequence).

Input material: peripheral blood. The chain links TRBV13 to TRBJ2-1; 10 bases line up with TRBD1. The sequence derives from a man aged 50-59 years with COVID-19, enrolled during active disease. DNA for the CDR3: TGTGCCAGCAGCTCGTCGACAGGGGGCATATTCAATGAGCAGTTCTTC. Translating it yields CASSSSTGGIFNEQFF.